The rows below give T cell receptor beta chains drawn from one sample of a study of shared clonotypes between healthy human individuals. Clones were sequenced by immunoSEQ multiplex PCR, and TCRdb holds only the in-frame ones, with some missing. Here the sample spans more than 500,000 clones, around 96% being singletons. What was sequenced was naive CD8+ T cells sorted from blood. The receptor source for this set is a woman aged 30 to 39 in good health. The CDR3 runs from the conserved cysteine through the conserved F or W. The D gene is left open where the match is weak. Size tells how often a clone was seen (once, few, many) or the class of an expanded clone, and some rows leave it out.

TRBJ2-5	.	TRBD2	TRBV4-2	CASSQVAGAGETQYF	TGTGCCAGCAGCCAAGTTGCGGGAGCCGGGGAGACCCAGTACTTC
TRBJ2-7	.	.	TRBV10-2	CASSAPTSYEQYF	TGCGCCAGCAGTGCCCCTACCTCCTACGAGCAGTACTTC
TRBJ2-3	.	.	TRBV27	CASSELQVQGTDTQYF	TGTGCCAGCAGCGAATTACAGGTGCAGGGCACAGATACGCAGTATTTT
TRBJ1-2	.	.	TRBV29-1	CSVEAGSYGYTF	TGCAGCGTTGAAGCAGGGAGCTATGGCTACACCTTC
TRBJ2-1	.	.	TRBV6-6	CASSYNSWESRFF	TGTGCCAGCAGTTACAACTCGTGGGAGTCACGGTTCTTC
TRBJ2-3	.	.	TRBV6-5	CASTMGGYSTDTQYF	TGTGCCAGCACCATGGGCGGTTATAGCACAGATACGCAGTATTTT
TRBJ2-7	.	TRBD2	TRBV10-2	CASTGAGRAKDEQYF	TGCGCCAGCACTGGTGCGGGGAGGGCCAAGGACGAGCAGTACTTC
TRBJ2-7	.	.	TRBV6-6	CASSSAAYEQYF	TGTGCCAGCAGTTCGGCCGCCTACGAGCAGTACTTC
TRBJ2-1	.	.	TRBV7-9	CASSLDPAKSSDNEQFF	TGTGCCAGCAGCCTAGATCCTGCCAAATCTTCCGACAATGAGCAGTTCTTC
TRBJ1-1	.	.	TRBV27	CASSWGSENTEAFF	TGTGCCAGCAGTTGGGGTAGCGAGAACACTGAAGCTTTCTTT
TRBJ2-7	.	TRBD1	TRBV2	CASSSGQGIYYEQYF	TGTGCCAGCAGTTCTGGACAGGGTATTTACTACGAGCAGTACTTC
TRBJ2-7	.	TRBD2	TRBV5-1	CASSFGTSGRAGAYEQYF	TGCGCCAGCAGTTTCGGGACTAGCGGGAGGGCCGGTGCCTACGAGCAGTACTTC
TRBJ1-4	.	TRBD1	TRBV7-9	CASSFRDRGEKLFF	TGTGCCAGCAGCTTTCGGGACAGGGGCGAAAAACTGTTTTTT
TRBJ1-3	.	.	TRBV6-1	CASRVGGYGNTIYF	TGTGCCAGCAGGGTGGGAGGCTACGGAAACACCATATATTTT
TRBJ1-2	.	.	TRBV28	CASSPLPGKVGYTF	TGTGCCAGCAGTCCCCTGCCCGGGAAGGTTGGCTACACCTTC
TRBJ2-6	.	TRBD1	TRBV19	CASTGTGVIGANVLTF	TGTGCCAGTACCGGGACAGGGGTTATTGGGGCCAACGTCCTGACTTTC
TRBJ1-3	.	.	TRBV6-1	CASRFDSSGNTIYF	TGTGCCAGCAGATTTGACAGCTCTGGAAACACCATATATTTT
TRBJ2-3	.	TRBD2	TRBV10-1	CASSESNDPWASGNPDTQYF	TGCGCCAGCAGTGAGTCGAACGATCCTTGGGCTAGCGGGAACCCAGATACGCAGTATTTT
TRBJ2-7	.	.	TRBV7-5	CVRSLGGRLESYEQYF	TGTGTCAGAAGCTTGGGCGGGCGCCTTGAGTCCTACGAGCAGTACTTC
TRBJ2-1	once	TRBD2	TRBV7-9	CASSFVGGPPYNEQFF	TGTGCCAGCAGCTTCGTGGGAGGGCCTCCCTACAATGAGCAGTTCTTC
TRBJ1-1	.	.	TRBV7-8	CASSLKNTGNTEAFF	TGTGCCAGCAGCCTAAAAAATACAGGGAACACTGAAGCTTTCTTT
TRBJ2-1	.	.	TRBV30	CAWGPPRNNEQFF	TGTGCCTGGGGACCCCCCCGGAACAATGAGCAGTTCTTC
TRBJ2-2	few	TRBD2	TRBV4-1	CASSHPSGSAGELFF	TGCGCCAGCAGCCATCCCAGCGGGAGTGCCGGGGAGCTGTTTTTT
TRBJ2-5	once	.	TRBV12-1	CASSSTEREGEETQYF	TGTGCCAGCAGCTCGACCGAGCGGGAGGGAGAAGAGACCCAGTACTTC
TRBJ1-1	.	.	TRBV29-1	CSVEVRQGITEAFF	TGCAGCGTTGAAGTACGCCAGGGGATTACTGAAGCTTTCTTT
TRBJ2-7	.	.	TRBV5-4	CASSLASSYEQYF	TGTGCCAGCAGCTTGGCGAGCTCCTACGAGCAGTACTTC
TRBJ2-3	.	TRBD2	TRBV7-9	CASSPTSGSTDTQYF	TGTGCCAGCAGCCCCACTAGCGGAAGCACAGATACGCAGTATTTT
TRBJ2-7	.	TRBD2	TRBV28	CASSLSLTSGYYEQYF	TGTGCCAGCAGTTTGTCCCTGACTAGCGGATACTACGAGCAGTACTTC
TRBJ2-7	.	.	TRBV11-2	CASSQDSYEQYF	TGTGCCAGCAGCCAAGATTCCTACGAGCAGTACTTC
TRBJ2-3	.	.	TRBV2	CASSEPARTDTQYF	TGTGCCAGCAGTGAGCCGGCTCGCACAGATACGCAGTATTTT
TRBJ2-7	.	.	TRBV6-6	CASSLRVPGGYEQYF	TGTGCCAGCAGCCTCCGGGTCCCGGGTGGCTACGAGCAGTACTTC
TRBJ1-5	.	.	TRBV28	CASSKLTGGNQPQHF	TGTGCCAGCAGCAAACTTACGGGGGGCAATCAGCCCCAGCATTTT
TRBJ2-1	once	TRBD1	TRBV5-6	CASSLGQGSFDEQFF	TGTGCCAGCAGCTTGGGACAGGGGAGTTTTGATGAGCAGTTCTTC
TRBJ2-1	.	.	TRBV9	CASSALGEQFF	TGTGCCAGCAGCGCCCTGGGTGAGCAGTTCTTC
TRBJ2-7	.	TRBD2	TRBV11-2	CASSPTSGFTYEQYF	TGTGCCAGCAGCCCTACTAGCGGGTTCACCTACGAGCAGTACTTC
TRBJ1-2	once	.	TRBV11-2	CASSLSGGAGYTF	TGTGCCAGCAGCTTATCTGGGGGGGCTGGCTACACCTTC
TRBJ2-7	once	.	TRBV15	CATSRVGVGAYEQYF	TGTGCCACCAGCAGAGTGGGAGTGGGGGCCTACGAGCAGTACTTC
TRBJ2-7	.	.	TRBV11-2	CASSLGTPYEQYF	TGTGCCAGCAGCTTAGGGACTCCCTACGAGCAGTACTTC
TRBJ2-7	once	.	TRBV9	CASSPTGSSYEQYF	TGTGCCAGCAGCCCAACAGGGTCTTCCTACGAGCAGTACTTC
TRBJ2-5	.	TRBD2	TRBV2	CASRGAGGFQETQYF	TGTGCCAGCAGAGGAGCGGGAGGGTTCCAAGAGACCCAGTACTTC